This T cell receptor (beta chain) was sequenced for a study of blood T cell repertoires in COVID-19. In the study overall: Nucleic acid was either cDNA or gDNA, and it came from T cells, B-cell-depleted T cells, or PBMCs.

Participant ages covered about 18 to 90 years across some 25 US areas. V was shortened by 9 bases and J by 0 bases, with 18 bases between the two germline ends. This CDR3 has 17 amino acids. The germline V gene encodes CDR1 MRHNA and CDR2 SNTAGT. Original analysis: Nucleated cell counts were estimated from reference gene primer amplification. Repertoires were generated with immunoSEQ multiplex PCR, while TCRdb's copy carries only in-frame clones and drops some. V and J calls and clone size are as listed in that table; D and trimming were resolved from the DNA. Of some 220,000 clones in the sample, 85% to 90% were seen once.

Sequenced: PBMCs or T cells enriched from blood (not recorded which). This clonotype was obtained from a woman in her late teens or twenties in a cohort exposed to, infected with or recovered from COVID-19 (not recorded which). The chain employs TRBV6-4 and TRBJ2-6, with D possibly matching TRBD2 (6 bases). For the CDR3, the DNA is TGTGCCAGTAGCCCTGCGGGGAGATTCTCTGGGGCCAACGTCCTGACTTTC. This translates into CASSPAGRFSGANVLTF.